The T cell receptor beta chain described here comes from a study of blood T cells in healthy people across ages. Per germline, CDR1 SGDLS and CDR2 YYNGEE. V gave up 2 bases and J gave up 4 bases; unmatched junction bases: 15. This CDR3 is 18 amino acids long. The use of a sample-barcoded 5' primer and a J-beta primer mix characterized a second PCR of about 7 to 12 cycles. Using its own MiXCR run on the 5' RACE reads, TCRdb lists one record per CDR3 protein. In the table there are hundreds of thousands of distinct CDR3 sequences, 20% to 30% of which are singletons. The data also belong to a second study, concerning T cells of mothers and their children. That work contributes: The donors comprised a handful of children and their three healthy Caucasian mothers. cDNA synthesis used all extracted RNA, 1.5 ug per 15 ul.

The sequence derives from a boy younger than 18 in good health. The sequenced material came from blood. This rearrangement joins TRBV9 to TRBJ2-7; 10 nucleotides align to TRBD2. This chain's CDR3 is CASSVSGARASGSYEQYF. CDR3 DNA sequence: TGTGCCAGCAGCGTGAGTGGGGCAAGAGCTAGCGGGAGTTACGAGCAGTACTTC.